This T cell receptor beta chain was found in a study of resident and recirculating memory T cells in vitiligo. Looking at the study overall: Samples were epidermis from two lesional and two nonlesional sites, plus PBMCs.

A note on this clone: The antigen remains unidentified.

Clones were read by immunoSEQ multiplex PCR, and TCRdb kept only the in-frame ones, dropping some. The sample records more than 70,000 clones, roughly nine tenths being singletons. Points from the study as a whole: Vitiligo lesions lacked a unique dominant clone, and clonality varied. TCR sequences were not conserved across biopsy sites or patients.

The specimen was blood. This TCR was recovered from a male donor with vitiligo.

In nucleotides, the CDR3 is TGTGCCAGCACCTTAGCGGGAGGCCCCCCACGTGAGCAGTTCTTC. It translates to CASTLAGGPPREQFF. The V call is TRBV25-1, the J call TRBJ2-1; 10 nucleotides match TRBD2. With 7 bases clipped from V and 9 bases from J, the junction kept 12 bases outside the gene matches. This CDR3 has 15 amino acids. The germline gives CDR1 MGHDK, CDR2 SYGVNS.